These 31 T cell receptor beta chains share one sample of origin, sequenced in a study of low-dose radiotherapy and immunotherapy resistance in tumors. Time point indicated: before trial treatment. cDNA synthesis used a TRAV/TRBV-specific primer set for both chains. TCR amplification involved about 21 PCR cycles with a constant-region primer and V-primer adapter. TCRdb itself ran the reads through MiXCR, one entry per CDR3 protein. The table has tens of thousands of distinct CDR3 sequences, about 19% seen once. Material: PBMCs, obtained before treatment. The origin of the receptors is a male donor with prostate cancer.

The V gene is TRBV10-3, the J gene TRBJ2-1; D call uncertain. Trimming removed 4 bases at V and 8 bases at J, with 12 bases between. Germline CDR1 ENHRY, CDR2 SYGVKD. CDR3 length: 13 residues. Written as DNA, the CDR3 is TGTGCCATCAGTGTACCCGGTACGGATGAGCAGTTCTTC. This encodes CAISVPGTDEQFF.

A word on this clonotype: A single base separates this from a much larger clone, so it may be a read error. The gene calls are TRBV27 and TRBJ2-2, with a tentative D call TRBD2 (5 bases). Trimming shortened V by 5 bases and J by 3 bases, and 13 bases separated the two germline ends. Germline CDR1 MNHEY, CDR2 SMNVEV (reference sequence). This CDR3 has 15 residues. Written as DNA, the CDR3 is TGTGCCAGCAGTAAGCCTAGCAGCTACACCGGGGAGCTGTTTTTT. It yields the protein CASSKPSSYTGELFF.

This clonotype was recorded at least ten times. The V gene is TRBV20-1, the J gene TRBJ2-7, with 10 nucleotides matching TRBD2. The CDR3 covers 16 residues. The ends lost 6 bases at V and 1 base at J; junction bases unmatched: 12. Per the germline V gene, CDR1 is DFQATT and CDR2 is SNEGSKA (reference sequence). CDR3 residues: CSAYDASSGSSYEQYF. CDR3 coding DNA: TGCAGTGCCTACGACGCTTCTAGCGGGAGTTCCTACGAGCAGTACTTC.

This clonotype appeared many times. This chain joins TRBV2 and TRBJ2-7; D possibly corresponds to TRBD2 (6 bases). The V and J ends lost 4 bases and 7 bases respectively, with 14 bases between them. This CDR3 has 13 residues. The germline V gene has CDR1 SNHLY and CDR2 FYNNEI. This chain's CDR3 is CASSAQGAGEQYF. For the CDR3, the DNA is TGTGCCAGCAGTGCCCAGGGCGCGGGGGAGCAGTACTTC.

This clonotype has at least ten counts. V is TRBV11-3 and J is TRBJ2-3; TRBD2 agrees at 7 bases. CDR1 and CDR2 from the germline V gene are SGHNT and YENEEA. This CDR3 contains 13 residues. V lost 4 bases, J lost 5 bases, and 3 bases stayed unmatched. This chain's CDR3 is CASSSSGGDTQYF. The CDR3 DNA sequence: TGTGCCAGCAGCTCGTCGGGGGGAGATACGCAGTATTTT.

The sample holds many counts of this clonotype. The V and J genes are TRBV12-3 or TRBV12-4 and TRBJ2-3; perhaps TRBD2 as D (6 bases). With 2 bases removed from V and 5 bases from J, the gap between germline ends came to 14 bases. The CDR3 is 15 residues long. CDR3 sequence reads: CASSLLARNLDTQYF. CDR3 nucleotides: TGTGCCAGCAGTTTACTAGCGAGAAACTTAGATACGCAGTATTTT.

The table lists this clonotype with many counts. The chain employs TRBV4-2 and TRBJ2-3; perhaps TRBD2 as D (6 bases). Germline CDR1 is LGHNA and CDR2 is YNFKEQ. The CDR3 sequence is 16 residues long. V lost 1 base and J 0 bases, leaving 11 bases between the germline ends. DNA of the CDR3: TGTGCCAGCAGCCAAGGAGGCCTAGCGAGCACAGATACGCAGTATTTT. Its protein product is CASSQGGLASTDTQYF.

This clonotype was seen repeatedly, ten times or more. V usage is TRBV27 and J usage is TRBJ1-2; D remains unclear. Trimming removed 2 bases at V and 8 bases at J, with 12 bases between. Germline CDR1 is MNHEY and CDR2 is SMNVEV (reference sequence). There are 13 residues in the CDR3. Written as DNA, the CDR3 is TGTGCCAGCAGTTTAGGGCCGCGCTGGGGCTACACCTTC. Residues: CASSLGPRWGYTF.

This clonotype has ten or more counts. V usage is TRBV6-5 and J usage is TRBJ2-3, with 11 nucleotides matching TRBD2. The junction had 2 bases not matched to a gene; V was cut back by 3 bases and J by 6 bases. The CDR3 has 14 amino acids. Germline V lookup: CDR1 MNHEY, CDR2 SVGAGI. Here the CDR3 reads CASSYSGRGDTQYF. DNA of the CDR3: TGTGCCAGCAGTTATAGCGGGAGGGGTGATACGCAGTATTTT.

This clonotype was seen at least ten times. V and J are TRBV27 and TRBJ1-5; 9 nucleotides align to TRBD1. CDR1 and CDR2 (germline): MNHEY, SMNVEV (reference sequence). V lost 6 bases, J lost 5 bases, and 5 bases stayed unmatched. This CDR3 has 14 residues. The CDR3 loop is CASRITGGDQPQHF. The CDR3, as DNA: TGTGCCAGCAGAATCACAGGGGGCGATCAGCCCCAGCATTTT.

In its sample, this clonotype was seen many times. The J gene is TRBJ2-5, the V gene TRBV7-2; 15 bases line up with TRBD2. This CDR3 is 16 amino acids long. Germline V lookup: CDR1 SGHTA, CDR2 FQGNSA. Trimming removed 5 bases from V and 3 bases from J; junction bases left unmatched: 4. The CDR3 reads CASSRGLAGGEETQYF. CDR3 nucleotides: TGTGCCAGCAGCAGAGGACTAGCGGGGGGGGAAGAGACCCAGTACTTC.

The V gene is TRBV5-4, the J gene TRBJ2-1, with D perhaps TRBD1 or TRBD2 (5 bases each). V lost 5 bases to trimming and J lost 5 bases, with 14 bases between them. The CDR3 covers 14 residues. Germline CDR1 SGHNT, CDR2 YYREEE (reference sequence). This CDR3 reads CASSKGGTNNEQFF. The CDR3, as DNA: TGTGCCAGCAGTAAGGGTGGGACCAACAATGAGCAGTTCTTC.

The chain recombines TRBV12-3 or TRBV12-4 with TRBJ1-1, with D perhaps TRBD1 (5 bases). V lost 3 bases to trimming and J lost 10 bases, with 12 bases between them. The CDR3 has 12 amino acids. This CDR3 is CASSFGTGIAFF. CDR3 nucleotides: TGTGCCAGCAGTTTCGGGACGGGGATAGCTTTCTTT.

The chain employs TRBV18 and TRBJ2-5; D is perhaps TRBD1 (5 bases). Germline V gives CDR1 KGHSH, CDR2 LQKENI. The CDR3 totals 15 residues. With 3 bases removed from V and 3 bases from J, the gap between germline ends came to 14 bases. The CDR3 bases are TGTGCCAGCTCACCGCGGCAGGGCTCCGAAGAGACCCAGTACTTC. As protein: CASSPRQGSEETQYF.

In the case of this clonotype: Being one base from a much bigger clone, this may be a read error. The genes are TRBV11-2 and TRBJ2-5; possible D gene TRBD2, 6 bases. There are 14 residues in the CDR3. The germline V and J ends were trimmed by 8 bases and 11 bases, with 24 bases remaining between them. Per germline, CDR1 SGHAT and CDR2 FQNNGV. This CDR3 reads CASGAGLSYNEQYF. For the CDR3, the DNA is TGTGCCAGCGGGGCGGGACTTTCCTACAATGAGCAGTACTTC.

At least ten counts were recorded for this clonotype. CDR3 sequence reads: CASRGTGLDYIQPQHF. DNA for the CDR3: TGTGCCAGCAGGGGGACAGGGTTGGATTACATTCAGCCCCAGCATTTT. The chain joins TRBV28 to TRBJ1-5; TRBD1 matches at 9 bases. The J segment lost 6 bases and the V segment lost 6 bases, leaving 12 bases of the junction unmatched. Germline V CDR1 and CDR2: MDHEN, SYDVKM. The CDR3 loop spans 16 amino acids. Using reference TRBV28 and TRBJ1-5 for the parts outside the CDR3, the full variable domain is DVKVTQSSRYLVKRTGEKVFLECVQDMDHENMFWYRQDPGLGLRLIYFSYDVKMKEKGDIPEGYSVSREKKERFSLILESASTNQTSMYLCASRGTGLDYIQPQHFGDGTRLSIL.

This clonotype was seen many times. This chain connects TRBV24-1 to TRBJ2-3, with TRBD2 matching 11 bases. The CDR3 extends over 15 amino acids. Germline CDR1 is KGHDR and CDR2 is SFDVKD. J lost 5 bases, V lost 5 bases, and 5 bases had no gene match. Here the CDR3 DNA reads TGTGCCACCAGTGCTAGCGGGAGGATGCAAGATACGCAGTATTTT. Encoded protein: CATSASGRMQDTQYF.

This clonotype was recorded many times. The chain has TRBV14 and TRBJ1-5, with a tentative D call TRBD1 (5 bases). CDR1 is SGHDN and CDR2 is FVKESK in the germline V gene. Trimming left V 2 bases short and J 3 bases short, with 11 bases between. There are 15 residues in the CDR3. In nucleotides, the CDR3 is TGTGCCAGCAGCCAATACGGGGGGGTCAATCAGCCCCAGCATTTT. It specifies CASSQYGGVNQPQHF.

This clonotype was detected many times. The CDR3 sequence: CASSSAGQGPYEQYF. CDR3 nucleotides: TGCGCCAGCAGCTCTGCGGGACAGGGCCCCTACGAGCAGTACTTC. The rearrangement joins TRBV5-1 to TRBJ2-7; the match to TRBD1 covers 9 bases. CDR1 is SGHRS, CDR2 YFSETQ, per germline. After removal of 3 bases from V and 2 bases from J, the junction contained 6 bases not matched to a gene. The CDR3 spans 15 residues.

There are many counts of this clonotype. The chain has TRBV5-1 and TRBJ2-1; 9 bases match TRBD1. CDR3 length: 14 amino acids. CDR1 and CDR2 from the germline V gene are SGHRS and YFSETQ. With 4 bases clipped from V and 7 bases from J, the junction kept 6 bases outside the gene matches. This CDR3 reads CASSPPGQGNEQFF. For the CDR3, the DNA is TGCGCCAGCAGCCCCCCGGGACAGGGTAATGAGCAGTTCTTC.

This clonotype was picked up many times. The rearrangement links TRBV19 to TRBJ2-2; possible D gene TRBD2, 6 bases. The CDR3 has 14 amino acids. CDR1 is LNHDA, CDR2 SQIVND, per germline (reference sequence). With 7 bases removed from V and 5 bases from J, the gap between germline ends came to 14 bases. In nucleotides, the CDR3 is TGTGCCAGTACTGCGGGTGGGGGGACCGGGGAGCTGTTTTTT. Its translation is CASTAGGGTGELFF.

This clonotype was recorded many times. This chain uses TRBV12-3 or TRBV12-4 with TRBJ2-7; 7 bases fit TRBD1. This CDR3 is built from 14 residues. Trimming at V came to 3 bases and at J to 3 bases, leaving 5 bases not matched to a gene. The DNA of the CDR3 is TGTGCCAGCAGTTTCGGACAGGTTCACTACGAGCAGTACTTC. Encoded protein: CASSFGQVHYEQYF.

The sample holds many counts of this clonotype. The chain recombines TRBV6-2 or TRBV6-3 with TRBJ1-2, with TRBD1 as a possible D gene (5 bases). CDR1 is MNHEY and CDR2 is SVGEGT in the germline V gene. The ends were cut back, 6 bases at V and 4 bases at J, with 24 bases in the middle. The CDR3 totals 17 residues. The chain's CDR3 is CASSDGTFTTLFYGYTF. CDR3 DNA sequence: TGTGCCAGCAGCGACGGGACTTTTACTACTTTGTTCTATGGCTACACCTTC.

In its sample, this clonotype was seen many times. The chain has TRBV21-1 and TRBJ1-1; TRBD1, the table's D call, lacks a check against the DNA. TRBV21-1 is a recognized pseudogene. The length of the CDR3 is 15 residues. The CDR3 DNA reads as TGTGCCAGCAGCAAGTTGGACAGGGCCGGGACTGAAGCTTTCTTT. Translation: CASSKLDRAGTEAFF.

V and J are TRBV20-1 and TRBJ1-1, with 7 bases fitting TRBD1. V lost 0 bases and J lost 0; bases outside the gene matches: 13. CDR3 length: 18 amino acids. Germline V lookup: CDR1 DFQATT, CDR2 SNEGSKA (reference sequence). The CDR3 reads CSARDLSRDRAMNTEAFF. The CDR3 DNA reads TGCAGTGCTAGAGATCTCTCACGGGACAGAGCCATGAACACTGAAGCTTTCTTT.

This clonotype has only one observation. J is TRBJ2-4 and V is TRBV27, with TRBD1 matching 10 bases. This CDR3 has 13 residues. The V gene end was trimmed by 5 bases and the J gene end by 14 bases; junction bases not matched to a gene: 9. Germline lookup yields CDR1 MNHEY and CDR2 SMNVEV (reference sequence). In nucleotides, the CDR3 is TGTGCCAGCAGTGCGACAGGGGGCCCCGAGGAGTACTTC. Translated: CASSATGGPEEYF.

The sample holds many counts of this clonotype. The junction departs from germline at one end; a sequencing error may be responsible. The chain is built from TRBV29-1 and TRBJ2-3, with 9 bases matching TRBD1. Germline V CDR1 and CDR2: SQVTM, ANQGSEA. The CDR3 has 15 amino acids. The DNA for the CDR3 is TGCAGCGTTGGCGTCCGGACAGGGGCGGGCGGTGTGTCTTTTTTT. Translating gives CSVGVRTGAGGVSFF.

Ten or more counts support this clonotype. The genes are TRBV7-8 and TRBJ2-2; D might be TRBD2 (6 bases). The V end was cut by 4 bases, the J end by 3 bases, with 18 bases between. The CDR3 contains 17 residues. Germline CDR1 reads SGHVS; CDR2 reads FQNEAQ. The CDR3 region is CASSYITSGDYTGELFF. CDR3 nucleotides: TGTGCCAGCAGCTATATAACCTCGGGAGATTACACCGGGGAGCTGTTTTTT.

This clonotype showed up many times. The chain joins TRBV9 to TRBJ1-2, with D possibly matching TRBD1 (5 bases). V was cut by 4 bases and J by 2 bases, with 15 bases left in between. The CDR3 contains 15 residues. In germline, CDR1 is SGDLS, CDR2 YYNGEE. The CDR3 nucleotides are TGTGCCAGCAGCTACAGTCCTCAGGGCAACTATGGCTACACCTTC. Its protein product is CASSYSPQGNYGYTF.

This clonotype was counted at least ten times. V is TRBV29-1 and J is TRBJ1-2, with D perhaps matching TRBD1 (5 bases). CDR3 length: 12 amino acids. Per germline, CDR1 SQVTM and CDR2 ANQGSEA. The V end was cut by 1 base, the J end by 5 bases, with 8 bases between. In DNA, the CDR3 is TGCAGCGTTGAAGGGGCAGGGTATGGCTACACCTTC. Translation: CSVEGAGYGYTF. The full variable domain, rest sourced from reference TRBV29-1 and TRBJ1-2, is SAVISQKPSRDICQRGTSLTIQCQVDSQVTMMFWYRQQPGQSLTLIATANQGSEATYESGFVIDKFPISRPNLTFSTLTVSNMSPEDSSIYLCSVEGAGYGYTFGSGTRLTVV.

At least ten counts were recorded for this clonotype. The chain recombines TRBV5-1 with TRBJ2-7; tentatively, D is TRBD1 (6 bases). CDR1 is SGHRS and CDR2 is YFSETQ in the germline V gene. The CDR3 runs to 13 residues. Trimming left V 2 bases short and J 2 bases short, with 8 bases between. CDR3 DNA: TGCGCCAGCAGCTTTGAGGGGGCCTACGAGCAGTACTTC. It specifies CASSFEGAYEQYF.